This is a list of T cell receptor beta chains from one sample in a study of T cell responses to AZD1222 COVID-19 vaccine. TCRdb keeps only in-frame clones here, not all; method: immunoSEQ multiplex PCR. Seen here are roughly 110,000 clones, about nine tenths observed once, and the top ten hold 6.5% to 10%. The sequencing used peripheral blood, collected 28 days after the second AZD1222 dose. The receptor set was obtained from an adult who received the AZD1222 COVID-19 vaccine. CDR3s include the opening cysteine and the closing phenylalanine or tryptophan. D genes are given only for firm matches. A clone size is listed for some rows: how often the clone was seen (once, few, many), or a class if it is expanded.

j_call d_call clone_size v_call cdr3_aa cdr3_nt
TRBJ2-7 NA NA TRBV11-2 CASSLEGISYEQYF TGTGCCAGCAGCTTAGAGGGGATCTCCTACGAGCAGTACTTC
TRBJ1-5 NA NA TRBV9 CASSVGWGFEPQHF TGTGCCAGCAGCGTAGGTTGGGGGTTTGAGCCCCAGCATTTT
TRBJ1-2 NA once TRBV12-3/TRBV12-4 CASSFTADYGYTF TGTGCCAGCAGCTTCACGGCGGACTATGGCTACACCTTC
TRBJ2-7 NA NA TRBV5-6 CASSLVEEQYF TGTGCCAGCAGCCTCGTTGAGGAGCAGTACTTC
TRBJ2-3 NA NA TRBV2 CATRGGAGISTDTQYF TGTGCCACCCGAGGGGGAGCGGGCATTAGCACAGATACGCAGTATTTT
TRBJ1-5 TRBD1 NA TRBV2 CASSGQGDQPQHF TGTGCCAGCAGTGGACAGGGGGATCAGCCCCAGCATTTT
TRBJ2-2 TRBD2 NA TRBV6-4 CASSPSGGRFTGELFF TGTGCCAGCAGTCCGAGCGGGGGGCGTTTCACCGGGGAGCTGTTTTTT
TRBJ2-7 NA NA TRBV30 CAWIGGGLGEQYF TGTGCCTGGATTGGGGGGGGCTTAGGCGAGCAGTACTTC
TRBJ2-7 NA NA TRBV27 CASSPRGGSSYEQYF TGTGCCAGCAGTCCGCGAGGGGGGTCTTCCTACGAGCAGTACTTC
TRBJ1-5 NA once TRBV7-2 CASSLNPQGSNQPQHF TGTGCCAGCAGCTTGAATCCCCAGGGTAGCAATCAGCCCCAGCATTTT
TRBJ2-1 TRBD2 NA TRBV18 CASSPLLAEQFF TGTGCCAGCTCACCACTACTAGCGGAGCAGTTCTTC
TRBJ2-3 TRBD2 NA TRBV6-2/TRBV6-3 CASSYGTTGSDTQYF TGTGCCAGCAGTTACGGGACTACGGGTTCAGATACGCAGTATTTT
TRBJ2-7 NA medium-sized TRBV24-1 CATSDSRESSYEQYF TGTGCCACCAGTGATTCTCGGGAGAGCTCCTACGAGCAGTACTTC
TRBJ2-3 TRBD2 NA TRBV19 CASSKSGGSDTQYF TGTGCCAGTAGTAAGAGCGGGGGGTCAGATACGCAGTATTTT
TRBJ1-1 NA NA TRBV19 CASSDRLMNTEAFF TGTGCCAGTAGTGACAGGCTTATGAACACTGAAGCTTTCTTT
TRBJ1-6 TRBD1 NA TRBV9 CASSTSGGGSPLHF TGTGCCAGCAGCACCTCAGGGGGCGGCTCACCCCTCCACTTT
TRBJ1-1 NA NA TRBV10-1 CASRDEKGTEAFF TGCGCCAGCAGGGACGAAAAGGGCACTGAAGCTTTCTTT
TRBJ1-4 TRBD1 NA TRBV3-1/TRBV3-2 CASSRTGSGEKLFF TGTGCCAGCAGCCGGACAGGGTCAGGGGAAAAACTGTTTTTT
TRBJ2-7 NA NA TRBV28 CASSLLGNTYEQYF TGTGCCAGCAGTTTATTGGGGAATACTTACGAGCAGTACTTC
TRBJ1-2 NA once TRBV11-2 CASSKDGKVNYGYTF TGTGCCAGCAGCAAAGACGGGAAAGTCAACTATGGCTACACCTTC
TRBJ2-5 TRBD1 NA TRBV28 CASSPGDRGLLETQYF TGTGCCAGCAGTCCCGGGGACAGGGGGCTCTTGGAGACCCAGTACTTC
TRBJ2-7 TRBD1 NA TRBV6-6 CASSSTGDKFEQYF TGTGCCAGCAGTTCGACAGGGGATAAGTTCGAGCAGTACTTC
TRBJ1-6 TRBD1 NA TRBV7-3 CASSLDRGNSPLHF TGTGCCAGCAGCCTTGACAGGGGTAATTCACCCCTCCACTTT
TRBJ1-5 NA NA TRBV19 CASNNLRNQPQHF TGTGCCAGTAATAATCTGAGGAATCAGCCCCAGCATTTT
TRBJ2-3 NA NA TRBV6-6 CASSPSTDTQYF TGTGCCAGCAGTCCAAGCACAGATACGCAGTATTTT
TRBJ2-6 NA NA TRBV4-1 CASSPDGANVLTF TGCGCCAGCAGCCCCGACGGGGCCAACGTCCTGACTTTC
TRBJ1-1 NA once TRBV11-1 CASSRTTGIGNTEAFF TGTGCCAGCAGCCGTACAACAGGGATAGGGAACACTGAAGCTTTCTTT
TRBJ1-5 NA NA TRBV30 CAWSPGGGQPQHF TGTGCCTGGAGTCCGGGGGGCGGTCAGCCCCAGCATTTT
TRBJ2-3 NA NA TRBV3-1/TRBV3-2 CASSLRPITDTQYF TGTGCCAGCAGCCTCCGACCAATCACAGATACGCAGTATTTT
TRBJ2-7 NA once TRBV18 CASCPAGNSYEQYF TGTGCCAGCTGCCCAGCAGGGAACTCCTACGAGCAGTACTTC
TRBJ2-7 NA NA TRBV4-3 CASSQGGEGSYEQYF TGCGCCAGCAGCCAAGGGGGCGAGGGTTCCTACGAGCAGTACTTC
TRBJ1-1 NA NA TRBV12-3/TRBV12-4 CASTRYPSPEAFF TGTGCCAGCACCCGGTACCCCTCTCCTGAAGCTTTCTTT
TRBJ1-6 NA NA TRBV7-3 CASSLGAFNSPLHF TGTGCCAGCAGCTTAGGGGCCTTCAATTCACCCCTCCACTTT
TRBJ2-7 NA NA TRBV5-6 CASSSGTLTYEQYF TGTGCCAGCAGCTCCGGTACCCTGACCTACGAGCAGTACTTC
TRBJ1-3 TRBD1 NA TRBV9 CASSESPGQGGTIYF TGTGCCAGCAGCGAATCTCCGGGACAGGGAGGCACCATATATTTT
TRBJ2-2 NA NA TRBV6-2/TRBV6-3 CASSFGGGFQLFF TGTGCCAGCAGTTTTGGCGGGGGCTTCCAGCTGTTTTTT
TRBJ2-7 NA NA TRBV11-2 CASSLVSSYEQYF TGTGCCAGCAGCTTAGTAAGTTCCTACGAGCAGTACTTC
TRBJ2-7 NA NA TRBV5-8 CASSERWRTASEQYF TGTGCCAGCAGCGAGCGATGGAGGACAGCCTCCGAGCAGTACTTC
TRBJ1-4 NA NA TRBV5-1 CASSLGSTNEKLFF TGCGCCAGCAGCTTGGGGTCAACTAATGAAAAACTGTTTTTT
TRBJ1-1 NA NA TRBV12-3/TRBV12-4 CASTPAGGTEAFF TGTGCCAGCACCCCGGCGGGAGGAACTGAAGCTTTCTTT
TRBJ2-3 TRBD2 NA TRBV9 CASSATSGGAADTQYF TGTGCCAGCAGCGCCACTAGCGGGGGGGCCGCAGATACGCAGTATTTT
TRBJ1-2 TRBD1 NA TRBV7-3 CASSPSGQENAGYTF TGTGCCAGCAGCCCCTCCGGACAGGAGAATGCTGGCTACACCTTC
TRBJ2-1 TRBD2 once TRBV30 CAWRKLTSGTDEQFF TGTGCCTGGAGAAAATTGACTAGCGGGACGGATGAGCAGTTCTTC
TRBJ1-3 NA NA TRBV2 CASSQLRQGAGNTIYF TGTGCCAGCAGTCAACTTCGCCAGGGTGCTGGAAACACCATATATTTT
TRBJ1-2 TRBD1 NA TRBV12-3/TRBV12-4 CASSVGTGRGYTF TGTGCCAGCAGCGTCGGGACAGGGAGAGGCTACACCTTC
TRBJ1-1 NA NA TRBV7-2 CASSLGEGMANTEAFF TGTGCCAGCAGCCTGGGGGAGGGGATGGCGAACACTGAAGCTTTCTTT
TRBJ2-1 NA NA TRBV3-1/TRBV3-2 CASSPHLEQSSYNEQFF TGTGCCAGCAGCCCCCATTTGGAACAGAGCTCCTACAATGAGCAGTTCTTC
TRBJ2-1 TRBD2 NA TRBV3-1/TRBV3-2 CASSQGVGRGIYNEQFF TGTGCCAGCAGCCAGGGGGTGGGGCGGGGGATCTACAATGAGCAGTTCTTC
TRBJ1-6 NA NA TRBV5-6 CASSLVSGDSPLHF TGTGCCAGCAGCTTGGTGTCAGGGGATTCACCCCTCCACTTT
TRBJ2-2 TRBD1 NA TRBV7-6 CASSLPEAGGAGELFF TGTGCCAGCAGCTTACCGGAGGCAGGGGGCGCCGGGGAGCTGTTTTTT
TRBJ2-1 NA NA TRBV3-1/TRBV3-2 CASSELRHEQFF TGTGCCAGCAGCGAATTGAGACATGAGCAGTTCTTC
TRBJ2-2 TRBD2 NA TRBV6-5 CASSSSGGYTGELFF TGTGCCAGCAGTTCTAGCGGGGGGTACACCGGGGAGCTGTTTTTT
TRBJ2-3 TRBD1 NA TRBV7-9 CASSPKPGQGTDTQYF TGTGCCAGCAGCCCTAAACCGGGACAGGGCACAGATACGCAGTATTTT
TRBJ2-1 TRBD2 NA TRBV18 CASSPISGVMSSYNEQFF TGTGCCAGCTCACCGATTAGCGGGGTGATGAGCTCCTACAATGAGCAGTTCTTC
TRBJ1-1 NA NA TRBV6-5 CASSYGLLNVAFF TGTGCCAGCAGTTACGGGCTCCTCAACGTGGCTTTCTTT
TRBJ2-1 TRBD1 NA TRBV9 CASSVGTGGNNEQFF TGTGCCAGCAGCGTAGGGACAGGGGGGAACAATGAGCAGTTCTTC
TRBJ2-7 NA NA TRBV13 CASSFRYSSYEQYF TGTGCCAGCAGCTTCAGATACAGCTCCTACGAGCAGTACTTC
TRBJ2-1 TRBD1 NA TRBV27 CASSSYLRDSNYNEQFF TGTGCCAGCAGTTCGTACCTCCGGGACAGCAACTACAATGAGCAGTTCTTC
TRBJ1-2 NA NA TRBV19 CASSIGQGYTF TGTGCCAGTAGTATCGGGCAGGGGTACACCTTC